The rows below give T cell receptor beta chains drawn from one sample of a study of PD-1 blockade in classical Hodgkin lymphoma. Assay used: immunoSEQ multiplex PCR; TCRdb lists only in-frame clones, some missing. Among over 20,000 clones, 65% to 85% were seen once, and the ten largest hold approximately 1.7%. The sample here was CD4+ T cells from blood, taken at baseline. Every receptor here comes from a human donor with classical Hodgkin lymphoma. Both conserved end residues are part of each CDR3. The order of the fields is clone size, J gene, D gene, V gene, CDR3 protein, CDR3 DNA. D genes are given only for firm matches. Size is omitted from some rows. Given values are once, few, many or a class for expanded clones.

NA	TRBJ2-1	TRBD1	TRBV7-9	CASRQGVGNEQFF	TGTGCCAGCAGACAGGGGGTAGGAAATGAGCAGTTCTTC
NA	TRBJ2-5	NA	TRBV28	CASSSPTLNTQYF	TGTGCCAGCAGTTCCCCCACCTTAAATACCCAGTACTTC
NA	TRBJ1-6	NA	TRBV2	CASSGEGPASAPLHF	TGTGCCAGCAGTGGCGAGGGACCCGCGTCCGCACCCCTCCACTTT
NA	TRBJ1-5	NA	TRBV1	CTSSQVSVGQGCQPQHF	TGCACCAGCAGCCAAGTTAGTGTGGGGCAAGGTTGTCAGCCCCAGCATTTT
few	TRBJ1-2	TRBD1	TRBV9	CASSAQGANYGYTF	TGTGCCAGCAGCGCACAGGGGGCTAACTATGGCTACACCTTC
NA	TRBJ2-3	TRBD2	TRBV9	CASSVRSGATDTQYF	TGTGCCAGCAGCGTTCGGAGCGGGGCCACAGATACGCAGTATTTT
NA	TRBJ1-1	NA	TRBV10-3	CAISVEGIGTEAFF	TGTGCCATCAGTGTAGAAGGGATTGGGACTGAAGCTTTCTTT
NA	TRBJ2-5	TRBD1	TRBV5-8	CASSLHRGVETQYF	TGTGCCAGCAGCTTGCACAGGGGCGTTGAGACCCAGTACTTC
NA	TRBJ1-1	TRBD1	TRBV6-5	CASRKTGAHTEAFF	TGTGCCAGCAGGAAGACAGGGGCCCACACTGAAGCTTTCTTT
once	TRBJ1-3	NA	TRBV19	CASSITVRSSGNTIYF	TGTGCCAGTAGTATTACGGTCCGCAGCTCTGGAAACACCATATATTTT
NA	TRBJ1-1	TRBD1	TRBV13	CASSATGGNTEAFF	TGTGCCAGCAGCGCTACAGGGGGGAACACTGAAGCTTTCTTT
NA	TRBJ1-5	NA	TRBV19	CASSPRPTRGGNQPQHF	TGTGCCAGTAGTCCTCGTCCTACACGGGGTGGTAATCAGCCCCAGCATTTT
NA	TRBJ1-1	NA	TRBV7-9	CASSLRGLSTEAFF	TGTGCCAGCAGCTTACGGGGGCTTAGCACTGAAGCTTTCTTT
NA	TRBJ2-1	TRBD2	TRBV19	CASSIVGTIHNEQFF	TGTGCCAGTAGTATAGTAGGGACTATTCACAATGAGCAGTTCTTC
NA	TRBJ1-2	NA	TRBV7-9	CASRPSGAGYGYTF	TGTGCCAGCAGGCCATCAGGGGCGGGTTATGGCTACACCTTC
NA	TRBJ1-6	TRBD1	TRBV18	CASSANRGRNSPLHF	TGTGCCAGCTCAGCAAACAGGGGGCGTAATTCACCCCTCCACTTT
NA	TRBJ2-3	NA	TRBV7-3	CASSSSLEGDTQYF	TGTGCCAGCAGCTCCAGCCTTGAGGGGGATACGCAGTATTTT
NA	TRBJ1-1	TRBD1	TRBV28	CASSLLDRAAFF	TGTGCCAGCAGTTTGTTAGACAGGGCAGCTTTCTTT
NA	TRBJ1-3	TRBD1	TRBV19	CASSIARDSDSGNTIYF	TGTGCCAGTAGTATAGCCCGGGACAGCGACTCTGGAAACACCATATATTTT
NA	TRBJ1-1	NA	TRBV9	CASSVEQLTEAFF	TGTGCCAGCAGCGTAGAACAGTTGACTGAAGCTTTCTTT
NA	TRBJ1-2	NA	TRBV6-6	CASGANYGYTF	TGTGCCAGCGGTGCTAACTATGGCTACACCTTC
NA	TRBJ2-1	NA	TRBV11-2	CASSLVSEQFF	TGTGCCAGCAGCTTAGTGTCTGAGCAGTTCTTC
NA	TRBJ2-1	TRBD2	TRBV7-2	CASSLAGLAGNEQFF	TGTGCCAGCAGCTTAGCTGGACTAGCGGGGAATGAGCAGTTCTTC
NA	TRBJ2-7	NA	TRBV28	CASSVTSRERYF	TGTGCCAGCAGTGTCACTTCCCGGGAACGGTACTTC
NA	TRBJ2-1	TRBD1	TRBV18	CASSPQGVNSYNEQFF	TGTGCCAGCTCACCCCAGGGGGTGAACTCCTACAATGAGCAGTTCTTC
once	TRBJ1-6	NA	TRBV4-3	CASSVSGTLSPLHF	TGCGCCAGCAGCGTATCCGGGACACTTTCACCCCTCCACTTT
NA	TRBJ2-7	NA	TRBV5-1	CASSPVTGYEQYF	TGCGCCAGCAGCCCGGTGACAGGATACGAGCAGTACTTC
NA	TRBJ1-3	NA	TRBV19	CASQVGNLFSGNTIYF	TGTGCCAGTCAGGTGGGGAACCTTTTCTCTGGAAACACCATATATTTT
NA	TRBJ2-7	TRBD1	TRBV9	CASSPRTGTAEQYF	TGTGCCAGCAGCCCCCGGACAGGGACGGCCGAGCAGTACTTC
NA	TRBJ1-3	NA	TRBV6-4	CASRNGAVIRGNTIYF	TGTGCCAGCAGGAACGGGGCTGTAATCAGGGGAAACACCATATATTTT
NA	TRBJ2-1	TRBD1	TRBV6-5	CASSPVNRGQGEQFF	TGTGCCAGCAGCCCGGTGAACAGGGGTCAGGGTGAGCAGTTCTTC
NA	TRBJ2-3	TRBD1	TRBV7-2	CASSLARDRGTDTQYF	TGTGCCAGCAGCTTAGCCCGGGACAGGGGCACAGATACGCAGTATTTT
NA	TRBJ1-5	NA	TRBV7-2	CASSLVADQPQHF	TGTGCCAGCAGCTTAGTTGCGGATCAGCCCCAGCATTTT
NA	TRBJ2-3	TRBD1	TRBV5-1	CASSLDGQGGTDTQYF	TGCGCCAGCAGCTTGGATGGACAGGGTGGTACGGATACGCAGTATTTT
NA	TRBJ2-7	TRBD2	TRBV7-2	CASSRNSGGEPREQYF	TGTGCCAGCAGCCGTAACAGCGGGGGGGAACCTCGCGAGCAGTACTTC
few	TRBJ1-1	NA	TRBV5-1	CASSPTGTNTEAFF	TGCGCCAGCAGCCCGACTGGTACCAACACTGAAGCTTTCTTT
once	TRBJ2-2	NA	TRBV18	CASSELGASTGELFF	TGTGCCAGCTCAGAGTTGGGGGCGAGCACCGGGGAGCTGTTTTTT
NA	TRBJ2-2	NA	TRBV28	CASTSMDGQAAGELFF	TGTGCCAGCACCTCCATGGACGGGCAAGCAGCCGGGGAGCTGTTTTTT
NA	TRBJ1-5	TRBD1	TRBV10-3	CAISETGQGVQPQHF	TGTGCCATCAGTGAGACTGGACAGGGTGTTCAGCCCCAGCATTTT
NA	TRBJ1-2	TRBD1	TRBV10-3	CAISGGTANYGYTF	TGTGCCATCAGTGGAGGGACAGCGAACTATGGCTACACCTTC
once	TRBJ1-4	NA	TRBV5-1	CASSLERLDEKLFF	TGCGCCAGCAGCTTGGAGAGGCTTGATGAAAAACTGTTTTTT
NA	TRBJ1-5	NA	TRBV7-2	CASSPAARYNQPQHF	TGTGCCAGCAGCCCCGCGGCCAGATACAATCAGCCCCAGCATTTT
once	TRBJ1-1	NA	TRBV7-2	CASSLEFMNTEAFF	TGTGCCAGCAGCTTGGAATTCATGAACACTGAAGCTTTCTTT
NA	TRBJ2-7	TRBD1	TRBV7-2	CASSFQGQVGYEQYF	TGTGCCAGCAGCTTTCAAGGACAGGTTGGCTACGAGCAGTACTTC
NA	TRBJ2-5	NA	TRBV7-8	CASSLTRQETQYF	TGTGCCAGCAGCTTAACCAGGCAAGAGACCCAGTACTTC